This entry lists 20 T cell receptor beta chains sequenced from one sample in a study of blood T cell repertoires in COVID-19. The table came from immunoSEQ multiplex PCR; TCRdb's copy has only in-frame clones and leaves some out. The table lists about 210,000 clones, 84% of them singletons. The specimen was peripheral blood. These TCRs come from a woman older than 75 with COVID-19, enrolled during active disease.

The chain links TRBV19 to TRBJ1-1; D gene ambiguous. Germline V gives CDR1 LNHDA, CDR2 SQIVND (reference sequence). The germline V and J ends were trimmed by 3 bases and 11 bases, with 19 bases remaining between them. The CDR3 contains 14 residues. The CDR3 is CASSISGPKVKAFF. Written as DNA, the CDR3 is TGTGCCAGTAGTATTAGCGGGCCCAAAGTTAAGGCTTTCTTT.

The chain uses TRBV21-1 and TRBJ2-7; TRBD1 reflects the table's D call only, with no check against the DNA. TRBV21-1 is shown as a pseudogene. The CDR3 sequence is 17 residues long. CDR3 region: CASSKGQGARGPYEQYF. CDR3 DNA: TGTGCCAGCAGCAAGGGACAGGGGGCCAGGGGGCCCTACGAGCAGTACTTC.

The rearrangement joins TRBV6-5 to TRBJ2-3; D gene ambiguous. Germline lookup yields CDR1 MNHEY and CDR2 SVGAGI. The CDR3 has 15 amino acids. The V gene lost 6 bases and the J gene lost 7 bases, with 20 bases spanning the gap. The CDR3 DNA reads TGTGCCAGCAGAAAACAGCCAGTTATCTCAAATACGCAGTATTTT. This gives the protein CASRKQPVISNTQYF.

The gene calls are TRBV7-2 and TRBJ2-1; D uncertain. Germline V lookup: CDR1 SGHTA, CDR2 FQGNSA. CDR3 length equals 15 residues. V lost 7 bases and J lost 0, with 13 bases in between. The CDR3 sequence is CASTRSPSSYNEQFF. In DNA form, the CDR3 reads TGTGCCAGCACCCGCTCACCGAGCTCCTACAATGAGCAGTTCTTC.

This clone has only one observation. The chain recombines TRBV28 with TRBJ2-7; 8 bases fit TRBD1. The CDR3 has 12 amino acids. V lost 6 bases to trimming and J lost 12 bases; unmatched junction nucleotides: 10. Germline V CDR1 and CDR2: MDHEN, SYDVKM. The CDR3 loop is CASSHGQGGSYF. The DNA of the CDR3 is TGTGCCAGCAGCCACGGACAGGGTGGGTCGTACTTC.

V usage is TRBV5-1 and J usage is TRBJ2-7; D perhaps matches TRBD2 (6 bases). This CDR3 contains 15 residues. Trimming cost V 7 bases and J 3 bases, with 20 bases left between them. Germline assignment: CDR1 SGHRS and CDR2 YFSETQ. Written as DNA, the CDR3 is TGCGCCAGCGTCCTAGGCCCGGGGGAATACTACGAGCAGTACTTC. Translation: CASVLGPGEYYEQYF.

CDR3 amino acids: CATSEWDRARQGYGYTF. The CDR3 region has the DNA TGTGCCACCAGTGAGTGGGACAGGGCACGGCAGGGGTATGGCTACACCTTC. The V gene is TRBV24-1, the J gene TRBJ1-2, with 9 nucleotides matching TRBD1. Germline V lookup: CDR1 KGHDR, CDR2 SFDVKD. The CDR3 is 17 residues long. V gave up 4 bases and J gave up 5 bases; unmatched junction bases: 13.

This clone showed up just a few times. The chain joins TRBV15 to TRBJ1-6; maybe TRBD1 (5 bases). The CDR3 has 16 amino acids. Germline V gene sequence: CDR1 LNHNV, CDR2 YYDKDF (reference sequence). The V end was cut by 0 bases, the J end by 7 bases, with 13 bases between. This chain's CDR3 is CATSRDPGPLNSPLHF. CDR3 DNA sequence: TGTGCCACCAGCAGAGATCCAGGGCCCTTAAATTCACCCCTCCACTTT. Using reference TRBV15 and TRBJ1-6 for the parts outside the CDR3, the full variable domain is DAMVIQNPRYQVTQFGKPVTLSCSQTLNHNVMYWYQQKSSQAPKLLFHYYDKDFNNEADTPDNFQSRRPNTSFCFLDIRSPGLGDTAMYLCATSRDPGPLNSPLHFGNGTRLTVT.

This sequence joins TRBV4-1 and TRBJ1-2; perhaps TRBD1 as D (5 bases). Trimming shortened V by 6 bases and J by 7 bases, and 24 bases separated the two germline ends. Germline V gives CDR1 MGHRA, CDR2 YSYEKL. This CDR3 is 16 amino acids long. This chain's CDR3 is CASSQEGSGWGVGYTF. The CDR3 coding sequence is TGCGCCAGCAGTCAGGAGGGCTCCGGGTGGGGGGTTGGCTACACCTTC.

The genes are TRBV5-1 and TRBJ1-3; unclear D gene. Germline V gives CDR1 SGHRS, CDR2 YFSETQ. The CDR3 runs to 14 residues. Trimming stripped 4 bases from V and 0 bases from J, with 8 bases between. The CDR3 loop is CASSESGSGNTIYF. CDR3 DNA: TGCGCCAGCAGCGAATCCGGCTCTGGAAACACCATATATTTT.

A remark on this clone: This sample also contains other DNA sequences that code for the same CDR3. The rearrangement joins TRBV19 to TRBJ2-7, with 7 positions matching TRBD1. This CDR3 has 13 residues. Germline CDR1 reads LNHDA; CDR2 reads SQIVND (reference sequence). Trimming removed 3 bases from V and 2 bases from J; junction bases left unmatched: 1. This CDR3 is CASSITGAYEQYF. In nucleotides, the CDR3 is TGTGCCAGTAGTATTACAGGGGCCTACGAGCAGTACTTC.

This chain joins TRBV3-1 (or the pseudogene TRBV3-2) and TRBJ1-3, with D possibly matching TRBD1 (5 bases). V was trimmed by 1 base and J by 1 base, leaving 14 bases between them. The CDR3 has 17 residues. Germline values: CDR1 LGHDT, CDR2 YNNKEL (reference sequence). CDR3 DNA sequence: TGTGCCAGCAGCCAAGTGGTAAGGGGTTCATCTGGAAACACCATATATTTT. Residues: CASSQVVRGSSGNTIYF.

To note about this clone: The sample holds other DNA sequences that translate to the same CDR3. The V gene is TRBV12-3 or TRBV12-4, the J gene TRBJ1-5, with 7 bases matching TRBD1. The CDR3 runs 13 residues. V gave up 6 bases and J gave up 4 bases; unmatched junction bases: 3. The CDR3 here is CASRRTGNQPQHF. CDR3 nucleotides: TGTGCCAGCAGACGGACAGGTAATCAGCCCCAGCATTTT.

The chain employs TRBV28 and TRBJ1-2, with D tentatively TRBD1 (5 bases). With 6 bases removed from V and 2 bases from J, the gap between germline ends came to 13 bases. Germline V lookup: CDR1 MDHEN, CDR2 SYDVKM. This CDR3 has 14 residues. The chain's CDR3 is CASREGTLNYGYTF. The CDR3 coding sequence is TGTGCCAGCAGAGAAGGGACTTTAAACTATGGCTACACCTTC.

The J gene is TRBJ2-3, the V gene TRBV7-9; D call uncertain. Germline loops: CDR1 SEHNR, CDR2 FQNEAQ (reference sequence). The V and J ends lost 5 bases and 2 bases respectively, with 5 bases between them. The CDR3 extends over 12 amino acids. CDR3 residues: CASSQNTDTQYF. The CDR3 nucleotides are TGTGCCAGCAGCCAGAACACAGATACGCAGTATTTT.

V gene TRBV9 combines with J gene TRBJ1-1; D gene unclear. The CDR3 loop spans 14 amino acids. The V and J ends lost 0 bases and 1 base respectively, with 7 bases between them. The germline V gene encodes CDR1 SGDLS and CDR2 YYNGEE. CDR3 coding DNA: TGTGCCAGCAGCGTAGGATCGGGGAACACTGAAGCTTTCTTT. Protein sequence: CASSVGSGNTEAFF. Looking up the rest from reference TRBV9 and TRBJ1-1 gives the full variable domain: DSGVTQTPKHLITATGQRVTLRCSPRSGDLSVYWYQQSLDQGLQFLIQYYNGEERAKGNILERFSAQQFPDLHSELNLSSLELGDSALYFCASSVGSGNTEAFFGQGTRLTVV.

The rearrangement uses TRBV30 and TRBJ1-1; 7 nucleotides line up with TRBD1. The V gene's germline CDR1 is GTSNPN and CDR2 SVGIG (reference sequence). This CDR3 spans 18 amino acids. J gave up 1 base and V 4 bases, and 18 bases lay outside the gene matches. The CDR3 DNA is TGTGCCTGGATGGTGGGGGACAGACAGAGGACGGGGAACACTGAAGCTTTCTTT. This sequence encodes CAWMVGDRQRTGNTEAFF.

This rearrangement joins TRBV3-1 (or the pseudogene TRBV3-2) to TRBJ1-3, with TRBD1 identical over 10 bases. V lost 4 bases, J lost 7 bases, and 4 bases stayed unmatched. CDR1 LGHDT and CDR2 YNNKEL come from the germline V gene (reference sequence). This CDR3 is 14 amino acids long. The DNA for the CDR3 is TGTGCCAGCAGCCCCCCGGGACAGGGGAACACCATATATTTT. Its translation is CASSPPGQGNTIYF.

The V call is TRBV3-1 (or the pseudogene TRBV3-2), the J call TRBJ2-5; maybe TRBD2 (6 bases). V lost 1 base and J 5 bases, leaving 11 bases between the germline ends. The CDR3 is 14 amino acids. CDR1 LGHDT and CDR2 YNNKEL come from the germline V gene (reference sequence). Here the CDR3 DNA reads TGTGCCAGCAGCCAAGTCGGGGGTGCGGAGACCCAGTACTTC. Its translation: CASSQVGGAETQYF.

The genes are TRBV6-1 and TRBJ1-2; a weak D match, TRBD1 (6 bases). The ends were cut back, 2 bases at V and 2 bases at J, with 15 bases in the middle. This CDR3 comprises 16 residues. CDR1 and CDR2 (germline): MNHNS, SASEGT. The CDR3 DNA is TGTGCCAGCAGTGAATATGAGGGACATGGGAACTATGGCTACACCTTC. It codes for CASSEYEGHGNYGYTF.